Below are 18 T cell receptor beta chains sequenced from a single sample in a study of blood T cell repertoires in COVID-19 (dated by TCRdb to the early 2020s). The method behind the library was the immunoSEQ multiplex PCR assay. The source is immuneACCESS, and TCRdb retained only in-frame sequences with V and J called. Part of the clones is not carried over; for the studies checked, unresolved V genes explain less than half of this, and the remainder is unexplained. The table for this sample lists roughly 500,000 clones; 80% to 90% of them were counted only once. The top ten clones comprise approximately 0.9% of the sample. Sequenced material: peripheral blood. These receptors were taken from a man younger than 35 with COVID-19, enrolled during active disease.

This sequence joins TRBV3-1 (or the pseudogene TRBV3-2) and TRBJ1-2; the D gene is possibly TRBD1 (6 bases). The germline V gene encodes CDR1 LGHDT and CDR2 YNNKEL (reference sequence). V was shortened by 6 bases and J by 4 bases, with 21 bases between the two germline ends. CDR3 length: 16 amino acids. The CDR3 spells CASSPRTGLGVYGYTF. The CDR3 bases are TGTGCCAGCAGTCCAAGAACAGGGCTGGGCGTCTATGGCTACACCTTC.

The chain couples TRBV4-1 to TRBJ2-7; TRBD1 matches at 9 bases. With V trimmed by 5 bases and J by 3 bases, 5 bases remained unmatched. The CDR3 contains 14 residues. The germline V gene encodes CDR1 MGHRA and CDR2 YSYEKL. The CDR3 DNA reads as TGCGCCAGCAGCACCCGGACAGGGGACTACGAGCAGTACTTC. This gives the protein CASSTRTGDYEQYF.

This chain joins TRBV6-6 and TRBJ2-1, with TRBD2 matching over 11 bases. CDR1 is MNHNY and CDR2 is SVGAGI in the germline V gene (reference sequence). V shed 4 bases, J shed 6 bases, and the junction held 8 bases outside the gene matches. The CDR3 extends over 16 amino acids. The CDR3 sequence is CASSSPMGLAVNEQFF. CDR3 DNA sequence: TGTGCCAGCAGTTCCCCCATGGGACTAGCGGTCAATGAGCAGTTCTTC.

This chain joins TRBV4-2 and TRBJ1-3, with TRBD1 matching over 9 bases. The V and J ends lost 0 bases and 4 bases, in that order; junction bases with no gene match: 4. The CDR3 has 16 amino acids. In germline, CDR1 is LGHNA, CDR2 YNFKEQ. CDR3 coding DNA: TGTGCCAGCAGCCAAGATAACAGGGGGCCCGGAAACACCATATATTTT. Translated, it gives CASSQDNRGPGNTIYF.

The chain's CDR3 is CASSGHPNYGYTF. The CDR3 DNA reads as TGTGCCAGCAGTGGACACCCAAACTATGGCTACACCTTC. This chain connects TRBV2 to TRBJ1-2; D not resolved. Germline CDR1 reads SNHLY; CDR2 reads FYNNEI. V was cut by 4 bases and J by 2 bases, with 8 bases left in between. This CDR3 has 13 amino acids.

Only one count was recorded for this clone. For the CDR3, the DNA is TGTGCCAGCAGTCTCCAGGGATCTTATGGCTACACCTTC. Amino acid sequence: CASSLQGSYGYTF. V and J are TRBV6-2 or TRBV6-3 and TRBJ1-2; D might be TRBD1 (5 bases). The CDR3 is made up of 13 amino acids. The V gene's germline CDR1 is MNHEY and CDR2 SVGEGT. V shed 5 bases and J shed 5 bases, with 12 bases lying between them.

The V call is TRBV12-3 or TRBV12-4, the J call TRBJ2-2, with D uncertain. V was pared by 7 bases and J by 9 bases, with 12 bases between. CDR3 size: 12 residues. CDR3 residues: CASTPGGRELFF. CDR3 in DNA: TGTGCCAGCACCCCCGGCGGAAGGGAGCTGTTTTTT.

On this clone: The same CDR3 is also encoded by other DNA sequences in this sample. This chain links TRBV18 with TRBJ1-4; D possibly corresponds to TRBD1 (6 bases). Trimming took off 2 bases at V and 7 bases at J, with 11 bases between the two ends. This CDR3 has 14 residues. Germline-derived CDR1 and CDR2 are KGHSH and LQKENI. The CDR3 sequence is CASSPGGRGEKLFF. In DNA, the CDR3 is TGTGCCAGCTCACCAGGGGGCCGAGGTGAAAAACTGTTTTTT.

This chain connects TRBV15 to TRBJ2-1, with D possibly TRBD2 on 6 matching bases. Germline CDR1 and CDR2: LNHNV and YYDKDF (reference sequence). V lost 0 bases and J lost 8, with 8 bases in between. The CDR3 extends over 13 amino acids. Here the CDR3 reads CATSRDRRDEQFF. DNA for the CDR3: TGTGCCACCAGCAGAGATAGGAGGGATGAGCAGTTCTTC.

V and J are TRBV25-1 and TRBJ1-1; no clear D gene. The length of the CDR3 is 16 residues. Germline-derived CDR1 and CDR2 are MGHDK and SYGVNS. Trimming pared 3 bases from V and 0 bases from J, leaving 14 bases between. For the CDR3, the DNA is TGTGCCAGCAGTGATTCGGGGTTAGGAATGAACACTGAAGCTTTCTTT. It translates to CASSDSGLGMNTEAFF.

This CDR3 reads CATQEGTGGRYEQFF. Here the CDR3 DNA reads TGTGCCACACAAGAGGGGACAGGGGGAAGATATGAGCAGTTCTTC. The V and J genes are TRBV10-3 and TRBJ2-1; 11 positions agree with TRBD1. CDR3 length: 15 residues. The junction had 13 bases not matched to a gene; V was cut back by 10 bases and J by 8 bases. CDR1 is ENHRY, CDR2 SYGVKD, per germline.

CDR3 residues: CASSIPRDRIATGELFF. The CDR3 coding sequence is TGTGCCAGTAGTATACCCCGGGACAGGATTGCCACCGGGGAGCTGTTTTTT. The chain combines TRBV19 with TRBJ2-2; 8 bases line up with TRBD1. This CDR3 is built from 17 residues. The V segment lost 2 bases and the J segment 4 bases; nucleotides outside the gene matches: 9. Germline lookup yields CDR1 LNHDA and CDR2 SQIVND (reference sequence).

This chain connects TRBV20-1 to TRBJ2-5, with D possibly matching TRBD2 (5 bases). V was pared by 3 bases and J by 4 bases, with 12 bases between. CDR1 is DFQATT and CDR2 is SNEGSKA in the germline V gene (reference sequence). CDR3 length: 13 amino acids. CDR3 residues: CSASRGEAETQYF. Written as DNA, the CDR3 is TGCAGTGCTAGTCGGGGAGAAGCAGAGACCCAGTACTTC.

Points on this clone: Other DNA sequences of this sample code for an identical CDR3. The chain links TRBV5-1 to TRBJ2-7; tentatively, D is TRBD1 (6 bases). CDR3 length: 13 amino acids. V was pared by 4 bases and J by 3 bases, with 11 bases between. The germline V gene has CDR1 SGHRS and CDR2 YFSETQ. For the CDR3, the DNA is TGCGCCAGCAGCCCGGTAGGGGGCTACGAGCAGTACTTC. Its translation: CASSPVGGYEQYF.

This chain joins TRBV4-1 and TRBJ2-7, with D unclear. Trimming shortened V by 0 bases and J by 3 bases, and 15 bases separated the two germline ends. Germline lookup yields CDR1 MGHRA and CDR2 YSYEKL. The CDR3 loop spans 16 amino acids. CDR3 nucleotides: TGCGCCAGCAGCCAAGATCCCCCGATGTCGGTCTACGAGCAGTACTTC. Protein sequence: CASSQDPPMSVYEQYF.

The chain has TRBV7-5 and TRBJ1-6; the table's TRBD1 call for D was not verified on the DNA. TRBV7-5 is recorded as a pseudogene. The CDR3 length is 17 residues. The CDR3 sequence is CVRTHPGASSYNSPLHF. CDR3 sequence (DNA): TGTGTCAGAACCCACCCTGGGGCAAGCTCCTATAATTCACCCCTCCACTTT.

CDR3 in amino acids: CASSATSGGTDTQYF. CDR3 coding DNA: TGTGCCAGCAGCGCGACTAGCGGGGGAACAGATACGCAGTATTTT. The gene calls are TRBV9 and TRBJ2-3; 12 nucleotides agree with TRBD2. Trimming removed 3 bases from V and 3 bases from J; junction bases left unmatched: 2. The CDR3 has 15 residues. CDR1 SGDLS and CDR2 YYNGEE come from the germline V gene.

This chain uses TRBV4-1 with TRBJ1-1; D ambiguous. The CDR3 is 15 residues long. Germline V lookup: CDR1 MGHRA, CDR2 YSYEKL. V gave up 5 bases and J gave up 1 base, with 14 bases separating them. CDR3 region: CASSTRVLGNTEAFF. The CDR3 DNA sequence: TGCGCCAGCAGCACCCGGGTCCTGGGGAACACTGAAGCTTTCTTT.